The clone carrying this TCR beta chain was picked up many times. Germline V CDR1 and CDR2: MDHEN, SYDVKM. The CDR3 spans 14 residues. The V and J ends lost 11 bases and 7 bases, in that order; junction bases with no gene match: 9. The data derive from a study of kidney transplant recipient with SARS-CoV-2 infection. Each CDR3 protein gets one entry after TCRdb re-called the reads with MiXCR. There are some 220,000 distinct CDR3 sequences in the sample; about 28% occur only once, and almost 7.5% lies in the top ten. This chain joins TRBV28 and TRBJ2-1; 12 bases line up with TRBD2. The sample in question was a blood sample, obtained at baseline and on day 111 from a kidney transplant recipient. The sequence derives from a male patient in his thirties who had COVID-19 and was a kidney transplant recipient. Some T cells may be supplied by the graft donor. The CDR3 nucleotides are TGTGCCTCTAGCGGGAGGGCCTGGAGGAATGAGCAGTTCTTC. This encodes CASSGRAWRNEQFF. Based on the CDR3 plus reference TRBV28 and TRBJ2-1, the full variable domain is DVKVTQSSRYLVKRTGEKVFLECVQDMDHENMFWYRQDPGLGLRLIYFSYDVKMKEKGDIPEGYSVSREKKERFSLILESASTNQTSMYLCASSGRAWRNEQFFGPGTRLTVL.